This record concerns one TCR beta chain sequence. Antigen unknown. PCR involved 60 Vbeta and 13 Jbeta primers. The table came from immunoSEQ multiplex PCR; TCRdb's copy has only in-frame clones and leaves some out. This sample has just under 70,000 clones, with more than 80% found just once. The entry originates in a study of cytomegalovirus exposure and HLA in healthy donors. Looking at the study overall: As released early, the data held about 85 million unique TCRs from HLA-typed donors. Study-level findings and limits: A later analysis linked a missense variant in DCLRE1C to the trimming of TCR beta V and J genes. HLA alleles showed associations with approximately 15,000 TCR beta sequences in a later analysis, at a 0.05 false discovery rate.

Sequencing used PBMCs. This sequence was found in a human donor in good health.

CDR3 in amino acids: CASSLHGRGRETQYF. The CDR3 DNA follows: TGCGCCAGCAGCTTACACGGCAGGGGGAGAGAGACCCAGTACTTC. The chain links TRBV5-1 to TRBJ2-5, with 7 bases aligning to TRBD1. The J segment lost 4 bases and the V segment lost 2 bases, leaving 8 bases of the junction unmatched. Germline values: CDR1 SGHRS, CDR2 YFSETQ. CDR3 length: 15 residues.